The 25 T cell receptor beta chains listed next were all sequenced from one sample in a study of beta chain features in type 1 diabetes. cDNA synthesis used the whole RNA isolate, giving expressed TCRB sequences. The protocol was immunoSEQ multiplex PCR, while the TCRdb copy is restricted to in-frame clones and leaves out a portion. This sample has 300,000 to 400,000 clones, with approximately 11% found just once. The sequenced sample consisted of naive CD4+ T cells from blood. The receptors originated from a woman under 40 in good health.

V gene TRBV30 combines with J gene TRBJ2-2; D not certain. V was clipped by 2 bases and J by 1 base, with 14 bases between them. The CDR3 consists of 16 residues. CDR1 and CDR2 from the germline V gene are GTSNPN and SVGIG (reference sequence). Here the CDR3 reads CAWSPFRVKNTGELFF. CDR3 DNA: TGTGCCTGGAGTCCGTTTAGAGTAAAGAACACCGGGGAGCTGTTTTTT.

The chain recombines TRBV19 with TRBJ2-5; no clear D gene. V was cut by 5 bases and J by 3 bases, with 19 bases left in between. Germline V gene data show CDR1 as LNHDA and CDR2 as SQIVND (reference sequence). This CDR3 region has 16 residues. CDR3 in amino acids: CASSSSISWSKETQYF. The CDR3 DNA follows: TGTGCCAGTAGTTCCTCCATCTCGTGGTCTAAAGAGACCCAGTACTTC.

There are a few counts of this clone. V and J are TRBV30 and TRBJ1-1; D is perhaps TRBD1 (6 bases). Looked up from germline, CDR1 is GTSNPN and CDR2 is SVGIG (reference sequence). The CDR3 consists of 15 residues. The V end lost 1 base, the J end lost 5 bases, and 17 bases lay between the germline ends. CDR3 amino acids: CAWSAQDRLGTEAFF. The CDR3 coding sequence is TGTGCCTGGAGTGCACAAGACAGGCTGGGGACTGAAGCTTTCTTT.

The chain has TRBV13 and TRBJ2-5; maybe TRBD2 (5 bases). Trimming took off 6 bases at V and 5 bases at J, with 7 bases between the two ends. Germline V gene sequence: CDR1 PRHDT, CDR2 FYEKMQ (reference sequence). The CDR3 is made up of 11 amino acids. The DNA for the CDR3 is TGTGCCAGCAGGCGGGCGGAGACCCAGTACTTC. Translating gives CASRRAETQYF.

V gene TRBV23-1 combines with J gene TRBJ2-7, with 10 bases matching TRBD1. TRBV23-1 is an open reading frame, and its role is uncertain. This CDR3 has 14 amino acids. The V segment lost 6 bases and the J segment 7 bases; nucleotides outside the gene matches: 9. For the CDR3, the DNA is TGCGCCAGCAGGAGGACAGGGGGAGCGGGGGAGCAGTACTTC. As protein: CASRRTGGAGEQYF.

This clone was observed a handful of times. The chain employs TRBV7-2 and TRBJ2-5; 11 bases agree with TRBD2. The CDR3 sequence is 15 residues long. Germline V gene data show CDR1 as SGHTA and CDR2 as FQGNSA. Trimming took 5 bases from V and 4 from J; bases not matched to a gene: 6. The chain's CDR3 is CASSQYGLAGETQYF. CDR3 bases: TGTGCCAGCAGCCAATACGGACTAGCGGGAGAGACCCAGTACTTC.

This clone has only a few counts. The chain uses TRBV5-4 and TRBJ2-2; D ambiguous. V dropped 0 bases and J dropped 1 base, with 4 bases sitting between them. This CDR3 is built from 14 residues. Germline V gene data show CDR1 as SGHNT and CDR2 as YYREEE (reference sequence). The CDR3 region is CASSLALNTGELFF. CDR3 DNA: TGTGCCAGCAGCTTGGCACTGAACACCGGGGAGCTGTTTTTT.

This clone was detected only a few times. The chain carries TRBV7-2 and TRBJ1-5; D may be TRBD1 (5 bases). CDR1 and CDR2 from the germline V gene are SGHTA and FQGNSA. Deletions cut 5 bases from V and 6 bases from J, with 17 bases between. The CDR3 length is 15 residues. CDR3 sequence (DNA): TGTGCCAGCAGCAGTGAATCCTTCGGGGGTCAGCCCCAGCATTTT. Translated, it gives CASSSESFGGQPQHF.

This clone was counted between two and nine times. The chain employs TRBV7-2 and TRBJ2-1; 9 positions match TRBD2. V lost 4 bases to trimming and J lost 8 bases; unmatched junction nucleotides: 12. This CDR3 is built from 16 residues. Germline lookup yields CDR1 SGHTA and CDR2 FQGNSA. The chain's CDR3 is CASSSKAGGISHEQFF. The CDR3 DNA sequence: TGTGCCAGCAGCTCCAAAGCGGGAGGAATCTCCCATGAGCAGTTCTTC. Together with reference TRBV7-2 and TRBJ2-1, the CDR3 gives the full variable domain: GAGVSQSPSNKVTEKGKDVELRCDPISGHTALYWYRQSLGQGLEFLIYFQGNSAPDKSGLPSDRFSAERTGGSVSTLTIQRTQQEDSAVYLCASSSKAGGISHEQFFGPGTRLTVL.

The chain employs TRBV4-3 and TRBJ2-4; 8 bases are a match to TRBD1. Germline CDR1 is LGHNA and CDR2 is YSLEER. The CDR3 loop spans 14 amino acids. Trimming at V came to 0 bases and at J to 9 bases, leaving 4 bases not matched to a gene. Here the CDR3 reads CASSQERQGSIQYF. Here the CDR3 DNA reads TGCGCCAGCAGCCAAGAGAGACAGGGGAGCATTCAGTACTTC.

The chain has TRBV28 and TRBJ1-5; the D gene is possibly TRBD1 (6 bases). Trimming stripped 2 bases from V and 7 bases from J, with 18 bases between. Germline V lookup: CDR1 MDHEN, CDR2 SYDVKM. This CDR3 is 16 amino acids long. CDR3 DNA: TGTGCCAGCAGTTTAATGGGCGTGGGGGCTCGGCAGCCCCAGCATTTT. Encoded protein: CASSLMGVGARQPQHF.

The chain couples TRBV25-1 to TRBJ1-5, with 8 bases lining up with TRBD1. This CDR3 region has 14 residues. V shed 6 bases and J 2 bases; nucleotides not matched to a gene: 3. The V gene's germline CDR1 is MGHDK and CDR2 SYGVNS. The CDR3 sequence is CASSQTGGNQPQHF. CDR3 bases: TGTGCCAGCAGCCAGACAGGGGGCAATCAGCCCCAGCATTTT.

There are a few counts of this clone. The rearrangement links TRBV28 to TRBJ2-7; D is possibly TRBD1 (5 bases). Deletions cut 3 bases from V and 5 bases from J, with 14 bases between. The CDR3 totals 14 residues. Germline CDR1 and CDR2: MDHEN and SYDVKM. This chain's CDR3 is CASSLIGAGDEQYF. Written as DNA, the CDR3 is TGTGCCAGCAGTTTGATAGGGGCAGGAGACGAGCAGTACTTC.

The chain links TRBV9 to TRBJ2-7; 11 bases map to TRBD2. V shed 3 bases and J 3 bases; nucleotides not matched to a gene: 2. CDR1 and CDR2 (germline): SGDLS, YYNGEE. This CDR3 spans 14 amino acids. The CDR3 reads CASSATSGSYEQYF. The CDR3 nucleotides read TGTGCCAGCAGCGCTACTAGCGGGAGCTACGAGCAGTACTTC.

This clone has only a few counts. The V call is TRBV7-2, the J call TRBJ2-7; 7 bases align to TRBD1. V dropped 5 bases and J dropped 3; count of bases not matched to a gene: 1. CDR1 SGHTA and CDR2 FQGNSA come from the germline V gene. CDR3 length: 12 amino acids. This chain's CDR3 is CASSRTGYEQYF. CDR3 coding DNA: TGTGCCAGCAGCCGGACAGGCTACGAGCAGTACTTC.

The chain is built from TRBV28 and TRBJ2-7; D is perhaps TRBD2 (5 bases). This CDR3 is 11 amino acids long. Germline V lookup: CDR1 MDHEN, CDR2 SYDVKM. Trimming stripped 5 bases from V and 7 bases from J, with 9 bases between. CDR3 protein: CASSRGWEQYF. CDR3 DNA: TGTGCCAGCAGTCGGGGTTGGGAGCAGTACTTC.

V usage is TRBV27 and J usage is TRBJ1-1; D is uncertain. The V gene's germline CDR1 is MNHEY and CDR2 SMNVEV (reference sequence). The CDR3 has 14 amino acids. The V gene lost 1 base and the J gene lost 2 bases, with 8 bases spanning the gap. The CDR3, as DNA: TGTGCCAGCAGTTTATACTCAGGCAACACTGAAGCTTTCTTT. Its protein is CASSLYSGNTEAFF.

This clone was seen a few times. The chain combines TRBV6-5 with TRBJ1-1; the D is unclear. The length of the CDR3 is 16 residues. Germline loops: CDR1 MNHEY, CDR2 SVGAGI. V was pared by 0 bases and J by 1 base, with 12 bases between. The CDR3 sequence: CASSYSLHEQNTEAFF. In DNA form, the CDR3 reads TGTGCCAGCAGTTACTCGTTGCATGAGCAGAACACTGAAGCTTTCTTT.

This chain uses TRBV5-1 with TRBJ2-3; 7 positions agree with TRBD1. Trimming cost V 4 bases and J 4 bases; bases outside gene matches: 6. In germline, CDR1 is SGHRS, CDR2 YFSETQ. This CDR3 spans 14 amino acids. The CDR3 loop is CASSPGQGADTQYF. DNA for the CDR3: TGCGCCAGCAGCCCCGGGCAGGGGGCAGATACGCAGTATTTT.

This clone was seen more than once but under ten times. This CDR3 reads CASSFGTSGRTVSGELFF. The CDR3 DNA reads as TGCGCCAGCAGCTTCGGGACTAGCGGGAGAACTGTATCCGGGGAGCTGTTTTTT. The J gene is TRBJ2-2, the V gene TRBV5-1; 14 bases match TRBD2. Germline V gene sequence: CDR1 SGHRS, CDR2 YFSETQ. The CDR3 spans 18 residues. V dropped 2 bases and J dropped 6; count of bases not matched to a gene: 9.

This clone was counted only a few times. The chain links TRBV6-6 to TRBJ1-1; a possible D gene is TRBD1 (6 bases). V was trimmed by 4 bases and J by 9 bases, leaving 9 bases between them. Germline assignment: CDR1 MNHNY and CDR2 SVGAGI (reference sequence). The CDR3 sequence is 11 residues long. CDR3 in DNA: TGTGCCAGCAGTTCACAGGGTAAAGCTTTCTTT. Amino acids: CASSSQGKAFF.

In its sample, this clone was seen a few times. CDR3 sequence: CASSLTGPHEQYF. The CDR3 DNA follows: TGTGCCAGCAGTTTGACAGGGCCCCACGAGCAGTACTTC. The V call is TRBV28, the J call TRBJ2-7; 7 bases agree with TRBD1. CDR3 size: 13 residues. From germline, CDR1 is MDHEN and CDR2 SYDVKM. Trimming at V came to 3 bases and at J to 5 bases, leaving 4 bases not matched to a gene.

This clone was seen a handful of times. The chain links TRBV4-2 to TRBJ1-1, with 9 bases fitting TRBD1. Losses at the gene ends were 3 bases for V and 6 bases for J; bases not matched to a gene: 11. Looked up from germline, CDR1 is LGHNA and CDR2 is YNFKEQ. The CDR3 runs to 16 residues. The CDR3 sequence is CASSHPPGQGLAEAFF. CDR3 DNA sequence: TGTGCCAGCAGCCACCCACCCGGACAGGGGTTGGCTGAAGCTTTCTTT.

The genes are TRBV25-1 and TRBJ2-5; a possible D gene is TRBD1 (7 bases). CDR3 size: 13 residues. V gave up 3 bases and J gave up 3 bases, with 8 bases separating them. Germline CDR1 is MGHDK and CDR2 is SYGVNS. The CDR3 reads CASSDRGEETQYF. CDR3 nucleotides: TGTGCCAGCAGTGACAGGGGGGAAGAGACCCAGTACTTC. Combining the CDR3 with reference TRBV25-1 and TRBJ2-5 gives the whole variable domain EADIYQTPRYLVIGTGKKITLECSQTMGHDKMYWYQQDPGMELHLIHYSYGVNSTEKGDLSSESTVSRIRTEHFPLTLESARPSHTSQYLCASSDRGEETQYFGPGTRLLVL.

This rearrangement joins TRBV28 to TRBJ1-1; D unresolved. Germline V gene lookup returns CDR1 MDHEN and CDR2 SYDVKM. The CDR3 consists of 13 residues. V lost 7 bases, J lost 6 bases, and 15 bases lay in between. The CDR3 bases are TGTGCCAGCACCATTCCGGGGTTCGCTGAAGCTTTCTTT. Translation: CASTIPGFAEAFF.